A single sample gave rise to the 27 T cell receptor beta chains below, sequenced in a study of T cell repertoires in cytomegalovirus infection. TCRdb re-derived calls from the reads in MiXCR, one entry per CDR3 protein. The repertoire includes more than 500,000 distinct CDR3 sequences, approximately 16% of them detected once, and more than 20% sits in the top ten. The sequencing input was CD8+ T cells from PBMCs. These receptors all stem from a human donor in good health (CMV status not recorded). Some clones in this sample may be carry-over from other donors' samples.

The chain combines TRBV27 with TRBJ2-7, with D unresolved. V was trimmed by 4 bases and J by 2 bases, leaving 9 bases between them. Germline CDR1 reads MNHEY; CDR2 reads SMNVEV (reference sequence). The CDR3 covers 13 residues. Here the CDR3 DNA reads TGTGCCAGCAGTTCTAAGACTCCCTACGAGCAGTACTTC. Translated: CASSSKTPYEQYF.

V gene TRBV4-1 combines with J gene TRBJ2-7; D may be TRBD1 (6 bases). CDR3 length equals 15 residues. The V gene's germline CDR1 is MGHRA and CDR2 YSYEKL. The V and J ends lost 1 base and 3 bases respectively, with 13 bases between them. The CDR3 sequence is CASSQGSGANYEQYF. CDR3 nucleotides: TGCGCCAGCAGCCAAGGGTCAGGGGCCAACTACGAGCAGTACTTC.

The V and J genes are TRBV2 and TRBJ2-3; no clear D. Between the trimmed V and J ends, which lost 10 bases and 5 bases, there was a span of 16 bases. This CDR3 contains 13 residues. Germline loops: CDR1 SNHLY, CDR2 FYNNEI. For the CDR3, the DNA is TGTGCCACGCCCTCGACTGTCGAAGATACGCAGTATTTT. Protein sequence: CATPSTVEDTQYF.

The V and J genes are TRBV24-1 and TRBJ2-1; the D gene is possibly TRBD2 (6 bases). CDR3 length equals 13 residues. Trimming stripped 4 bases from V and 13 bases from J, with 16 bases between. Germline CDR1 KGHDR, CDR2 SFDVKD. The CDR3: CATSERTGDVQFF. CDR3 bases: TGTGCCACCAGTGAACGGACGGGAGATGTTCAGTTCTTC.

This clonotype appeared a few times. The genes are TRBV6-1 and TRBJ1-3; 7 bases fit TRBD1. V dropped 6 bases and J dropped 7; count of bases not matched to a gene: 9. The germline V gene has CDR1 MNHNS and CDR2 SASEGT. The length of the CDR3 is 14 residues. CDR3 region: CASRKGADGNTIYF. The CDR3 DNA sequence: TGTGCCAGCAGGAAGGGGGCAGACGGGAACACCATATATTTT.

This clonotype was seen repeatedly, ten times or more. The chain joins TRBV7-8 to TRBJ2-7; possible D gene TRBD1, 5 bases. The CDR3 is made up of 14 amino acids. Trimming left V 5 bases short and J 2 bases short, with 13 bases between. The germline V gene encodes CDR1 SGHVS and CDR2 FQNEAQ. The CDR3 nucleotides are TGTGCCAGCAGCCCCGTTGACAGAACCTACGAGCAGTACTTC. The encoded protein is CASSPVDRTYEQYF.

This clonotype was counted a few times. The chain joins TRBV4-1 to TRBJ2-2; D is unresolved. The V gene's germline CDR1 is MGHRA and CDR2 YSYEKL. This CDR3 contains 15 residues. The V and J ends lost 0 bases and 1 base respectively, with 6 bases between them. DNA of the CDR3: TGCGCCAGCAGCCAAGAGGCAGGGAACACCGGGGAGCTGTTTTTT. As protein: CASSQEAGNTGELFF.

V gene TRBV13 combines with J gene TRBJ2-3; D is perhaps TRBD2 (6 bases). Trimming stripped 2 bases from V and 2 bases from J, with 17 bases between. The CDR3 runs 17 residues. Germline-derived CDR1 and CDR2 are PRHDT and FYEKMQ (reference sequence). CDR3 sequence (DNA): TGTGCCAGCAGCTTAAATTTGAGGGGAGGACACACAGATACGCAGTATTTT. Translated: CASSLNLRGGHTDTQYF.

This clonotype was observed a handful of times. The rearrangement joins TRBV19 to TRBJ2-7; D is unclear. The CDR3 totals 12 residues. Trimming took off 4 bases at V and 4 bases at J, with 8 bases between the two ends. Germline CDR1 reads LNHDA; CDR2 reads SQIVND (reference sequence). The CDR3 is CASSKPGYEQYF. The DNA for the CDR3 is TGTGCCAGTAGTAAACCCGGGTACGAGCAGTACTTC.

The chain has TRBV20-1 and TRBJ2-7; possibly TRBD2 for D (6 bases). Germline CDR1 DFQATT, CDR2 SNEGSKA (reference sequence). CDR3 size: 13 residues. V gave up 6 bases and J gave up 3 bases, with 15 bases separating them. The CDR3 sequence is CSAREALYYEQYF. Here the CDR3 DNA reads TGCAGTGCGAGGGAGGCACTTTACTACGAGCAGTACTTC.

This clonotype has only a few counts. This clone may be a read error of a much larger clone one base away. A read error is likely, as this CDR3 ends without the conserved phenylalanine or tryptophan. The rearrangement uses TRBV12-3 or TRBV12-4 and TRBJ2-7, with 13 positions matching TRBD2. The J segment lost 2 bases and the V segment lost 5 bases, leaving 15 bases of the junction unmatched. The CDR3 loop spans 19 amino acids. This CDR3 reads CASSITGTSGVFPPYEQYL. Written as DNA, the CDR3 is TGTGCCAGCAGTATAACCGGGACTAGCGGGGTTTTCCCCCCCTACGAGCAGTACTTA.

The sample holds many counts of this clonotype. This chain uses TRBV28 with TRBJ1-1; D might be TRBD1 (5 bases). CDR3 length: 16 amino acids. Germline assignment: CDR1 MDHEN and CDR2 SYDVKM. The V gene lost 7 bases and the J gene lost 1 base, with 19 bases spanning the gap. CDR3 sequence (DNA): TGTGCCAGCAACCCGACCCTTCGGGGCGCGAACACTGAAGCTTTCTTT. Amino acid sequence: CASNPTLRGANTEAFF.

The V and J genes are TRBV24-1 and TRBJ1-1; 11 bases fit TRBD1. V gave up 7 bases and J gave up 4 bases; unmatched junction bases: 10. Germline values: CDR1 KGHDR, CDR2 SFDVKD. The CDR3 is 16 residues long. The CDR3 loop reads CATRPGQGVKSTEAFF. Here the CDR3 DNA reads TGTGCCACCAGGCCGGGACAGGGGGTCAAGAGCACTGAAGCTTTCTTT.

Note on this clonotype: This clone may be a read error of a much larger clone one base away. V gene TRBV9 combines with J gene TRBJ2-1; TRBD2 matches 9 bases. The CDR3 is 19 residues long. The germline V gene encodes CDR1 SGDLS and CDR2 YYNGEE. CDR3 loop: CASTRGGSGSGGKNNEKFF. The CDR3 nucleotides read TGTGCCAGCACCAGAGGGGGTAGCGGGAGTGGGGGAAAAAACAATGAGAAGTTCTTC.

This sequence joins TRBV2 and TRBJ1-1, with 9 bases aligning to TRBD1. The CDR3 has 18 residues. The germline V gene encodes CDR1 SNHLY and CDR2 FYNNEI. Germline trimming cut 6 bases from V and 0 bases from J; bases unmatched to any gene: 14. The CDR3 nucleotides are TGTGCCAGCAGGCTACCCGGACAGGGGACTCCCATGAACACTGAAGCTTTCTTT. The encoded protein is CASRLPGQGTPMNTEAFF.

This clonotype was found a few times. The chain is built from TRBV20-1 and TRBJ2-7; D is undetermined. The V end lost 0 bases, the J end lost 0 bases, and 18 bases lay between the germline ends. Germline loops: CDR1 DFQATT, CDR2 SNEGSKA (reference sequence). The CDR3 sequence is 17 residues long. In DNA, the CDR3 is TGCAGTGCTAGAGATCCCATGAAGTTGCCCGGCTCCTACGAGCAGTACTTC. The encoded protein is CSARDPMKLPGSYEQYF.

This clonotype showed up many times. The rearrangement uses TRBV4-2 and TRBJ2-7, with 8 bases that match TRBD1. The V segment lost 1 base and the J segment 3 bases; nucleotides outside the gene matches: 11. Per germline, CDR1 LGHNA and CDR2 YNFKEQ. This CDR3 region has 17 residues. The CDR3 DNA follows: TGTGCCAGCAGCCAAGGGGTAGGACAGGGTAGTTTCTACGAGCAGTACTTC. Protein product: CASSQGVGQGSFYEQYF.

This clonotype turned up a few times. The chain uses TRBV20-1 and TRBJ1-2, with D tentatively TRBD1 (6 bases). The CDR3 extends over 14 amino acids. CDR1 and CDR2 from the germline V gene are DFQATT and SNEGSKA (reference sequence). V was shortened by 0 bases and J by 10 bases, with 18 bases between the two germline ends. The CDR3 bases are TGCAGTGCTAGAGATAAGGGGACAATTCGGGCCTACACCTTC. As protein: CSARDKGTIRAYTF.

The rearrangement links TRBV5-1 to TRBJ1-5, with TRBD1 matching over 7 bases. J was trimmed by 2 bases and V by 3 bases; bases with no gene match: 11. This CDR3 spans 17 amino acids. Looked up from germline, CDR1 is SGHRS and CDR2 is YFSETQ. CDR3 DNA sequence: TGCGCCAGCAGCTCTGCCGACAGGGTAGGAGGCAATCAGCCCCAGCATTTT. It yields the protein CASSSADRVGGNQPQHF. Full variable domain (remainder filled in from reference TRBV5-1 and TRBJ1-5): KAGVTQTPRYLIKTRGQQVTLSCSPISGHRSVSWYQQTPGQGLQFLFEYFSETQRNKGNFPGRFSGRQFSNSRSEMNVSTLELGDSALYLCASSSADRVGGNQPQHFGDGTRLSIL.

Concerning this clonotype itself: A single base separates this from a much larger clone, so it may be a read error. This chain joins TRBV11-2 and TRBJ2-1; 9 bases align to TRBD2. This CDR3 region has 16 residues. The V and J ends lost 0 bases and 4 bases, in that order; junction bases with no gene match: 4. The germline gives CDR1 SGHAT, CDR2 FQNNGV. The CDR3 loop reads CASSLDPGLAYNEQFF. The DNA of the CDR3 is TGTGCCAGCAGCTTAGATCCGGGACTAGCTTACAATGAGCAGTTCTTC. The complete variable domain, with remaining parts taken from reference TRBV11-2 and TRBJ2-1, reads EAGVAQSPRYKIIEKRQSVAFWCNPISGHATLYWYQQILGQGPKLLIQFQNNGVVDDSQLPKDRFSAERLKGVDSTLKIQPAKLEDSAVYLCASSLDPGLAYNEQFFGPGTRLTVL.

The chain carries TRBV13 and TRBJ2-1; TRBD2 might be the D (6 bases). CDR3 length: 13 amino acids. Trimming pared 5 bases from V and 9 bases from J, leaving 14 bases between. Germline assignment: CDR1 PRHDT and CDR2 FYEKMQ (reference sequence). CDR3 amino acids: CASSLASAGEQFF. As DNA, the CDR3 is TGTGCCAGCAGCCTAGCTAGCGCGGGTGAGCAGTTCTTC.

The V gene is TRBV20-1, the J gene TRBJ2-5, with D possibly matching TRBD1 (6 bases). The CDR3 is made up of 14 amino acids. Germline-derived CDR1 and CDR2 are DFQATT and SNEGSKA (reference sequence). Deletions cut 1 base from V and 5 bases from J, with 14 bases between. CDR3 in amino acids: CSARAEDSEETQYF. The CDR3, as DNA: TGCAGTGCTAGAGCCGAGGACAGCGAGGAGACCCAGTACTTC.

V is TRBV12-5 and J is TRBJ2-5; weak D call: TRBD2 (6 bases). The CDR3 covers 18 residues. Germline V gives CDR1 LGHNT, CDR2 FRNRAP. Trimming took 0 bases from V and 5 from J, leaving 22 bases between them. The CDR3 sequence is CASGLVPSTRGAGETQYF. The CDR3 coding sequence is TGTGCTAGTGGTTTGGTACCCTCCACAAGGGGCGCGGGGGAGACCCAGTACTTC.

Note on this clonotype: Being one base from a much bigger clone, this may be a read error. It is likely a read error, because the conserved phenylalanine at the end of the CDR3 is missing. The CDR3 nucleotides read TGTGCCACCTACGTCCGTGGCGATAGGGCCAACGTCCTGACTTTA. Translated, it gives CATYVRGDRANVLTL. The genes are TRBV6-2 or TRBV6-3 and TRBJ2-6; D unresolved. Germline V gene data show CDR1 as MNHEY and CDR2 as SVGEGT. CDR3 length: 15 residues. V lost 10 bases and J lost 5, with 18 bases in between.

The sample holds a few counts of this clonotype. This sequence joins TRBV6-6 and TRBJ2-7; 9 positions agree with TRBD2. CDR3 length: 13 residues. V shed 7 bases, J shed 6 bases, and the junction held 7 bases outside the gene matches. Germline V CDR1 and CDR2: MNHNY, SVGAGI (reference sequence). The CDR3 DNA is TGTGCCAGCACCCCTAGCGGGAAATCCGAGCAGTACTTC. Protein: CASTPSGKSEQYF.

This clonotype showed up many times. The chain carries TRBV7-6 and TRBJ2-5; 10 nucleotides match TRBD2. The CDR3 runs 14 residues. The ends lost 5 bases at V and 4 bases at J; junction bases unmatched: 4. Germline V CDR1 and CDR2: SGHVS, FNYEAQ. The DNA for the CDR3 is TGTGCCAGCAGCCCTAGCGGGAGAGGAGAGACCCAGTACTTC. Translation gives CASSPSGRGETQYF.

CDR3: CASSYYSGQNTEAFF. The DNA of the CDR3 is TGTGCCAGCAGTTACTACTCGGGACAGAACACTGAAGCTTTCTTT. This chain joins TRBV6-5 and TRBJ1-1, with D perhaps TRBD1 (6 bases). The CDR3 spans 15 residues. Trimming cost V 1 base and J 1 base, with 10 bases left between them. Germline V gene lookup returns CDR1 MNHEY and CDR2 SVGAGI.